These T cell receptor beta chains were read from a single sample in a study of blood T cell repertoires in COVID-19. The repertoire was sequenced with immunoSEQ multiplex PCR; TCRdb's copy has only in-frame clones and lacks some. The repertoire includes under 200,000 clones, 83% of them detected once, and 1.5% to 1.9% sits in the top ten. Sequencing was done on a sample of peripheral blood. The receptors derive from a human donor in a cohort sampled during active COVID-19. Both conserved end residues are part of each CDR3.

j_call v_call cdr3_aa
TRBJ1-3 TRBV14 CASSQASVLNTIYF
TRBJ2-7 TRBV9 CASSVGVGGQGAYEQYF
TRBJ2-7 TRBV3-1/TRBV3-2 CASSQSLEQYF
TRBJ1-2 TRBV29-1 CSVESGGDYGYTF
TRBJ1-2 TRBV9 CASSVPDRVGYTF
TRBJ2-5 TRBV7-3 CASSFPEGEWETQYF
TRBJ1-1 TRBV5-1 CASSLGAENTEAFF
TRBJ1-1 TRBV6-5 CASSYGGGNTEAFF
TRBJ2-7 TRBV4-1 CASSQELRGREQYF
TRBJ1-2 TRBV7-9 CASSFGQDASYGYTF
TRBJ2-7 TRBV11-3 CASSSDGYEQYF